The present TCR beta chain was sequenced within a study of blood T cells in healthy people across ages (dated by TCRdb to between 2014 and 2017). About the investigation overall: Template switching captured roughly one uniquely barcoded TCR beta cDNA molecule per two T cells in model experiments. The study measured age-related changes in TCR beta repertoire diversity using deep sequencing normalized with unique cDNA molecular identifiers. Donors were grouped into four age groups: young (average about 15 years), middle-aged (approximately 41), aged (about 59) and long-lived (over 80). To avoid experimental bias, donors of different ages were randomly spread across the sequencing lanes. Two additional independent replicas of 1 million unique cDNA reads from the same blood draw were analyzed for two donors (one aged 18 to 29 and one aged 80 or older).

The roughly 39 donors, aged about 6 to 95 years, were systemically healthy Caucasian individuals from Russia. About 10 milliliters of peripheral blood were drawn from each donor into EDTA-treated Vacutainer tubes. PBMCs were isolated by Ficoll-Paque density-gradient centrifugation, with at least 6 million obtained per sample. Trizol reagent was used to extract total RNA from the PBMCs, yielding at least 5.5 micrograms per sample. For every donor, flow cytometry on a PBMC aliquot measured the percentage of naive CD45RAhigh/CD27high T cells. Comments on this clonotype: What antigen it recognizes has not been identified. One base away there is no much larger clone; base qualities are not given.

Summary of the overall study and its limitations: Conclusive comparison of naive and antigen-experienced compartments was prevented by the profiling of bulk unsorted PBMCs. Because donor CMV infection status was unknown, age-related changes in expanded clonotypes were potentially confounded. Observed TCR beta diversity per million T cells fell roughly linearly with age, and a significant reduction was already apparent by age about 36. Compared with the aged group, more naive CD4+ T cells, fewer expanded clones and increased TCR diversity were shown by the long-lived group, suggesting age selection. A strong correlation was found between observed TCR beta diversity and the percentage of naive T cells measured by flow cytometry. Estimates of total diversity based on one million sequenced T cells were considered lower bounds and underestimates.

Library creation used 5' RACE. Instrument used: Illumina HiSeq 2500. A second PCR of roughly 7 to 11 cycles was performed with a sample-barcoded 5' primer and a J-beta primer mix. Each TCR beta cDNA molecule received a unique molecular identifier from a template-switch 5' adaptor carrying 12 random nucleotides. Each sample yielded at least 3 million CDR3-containing paired-end reads. First-strand cDNA was synthesized from all RNA with the Mint cDNA synthesis kit, primed by a TRBC-specific oligonucleotide. All cDNA was treated with uracil-DNA glycosylase and then went through a first 18-cycle PCR with the universal primers M1SS and BC2_uni_R. Per the authors' processing: Normalization of each sample was performed by random selection of 1 million high-quality reads, each carrying a distinct molecular identifier. Instead of being binned into consensus sequences, reads with shared molecular identifiers were discarded. MiTCR, set to a Q25 quality threshold and the strictest error-elimination algorithm, was used for CDR3 identification, clonotype clustering and error correction. A nonparametric unseen species model with Euler transformation was used to estimate lower-bound total TCR beta diversity. TCRdb ran its own pipeline on the public reads, namely fastp trimming at Q25 and MiXCR clone calling, and kept in-frame beta chains. When rows share a CDR3 protein, they turn into one entry using the most common DNA and genes. The V and J calls come from TCRdb's annotation, not from the publication. Recorded for this sample are about 580,000 distinct CDR3 sequences; roughly 48% of them occurred a single time. The top ten clonotypes cover roughly 24% of the sample.

From the cysteine up to the phenylalanine, the CDR3 has a length of 16 residues. Solely the CDR3 DNA is kept, with 48 bases framed from the first base. The germline V gene (reference sequence) gives CDR1 as SEHNR and CDR2 as FQNEAQ. V lost 1 base and J lost 0 bases; the stretch between them is 12 bases long. Sample: blood. The rearranged chain carries TRBV7-9 and TRBJ1-2; the D gene is unclear. The sequence came from a man at least 80 years old in good health. The CDR3 region reads CASSLDSARANYGYTF. The nucleotide sequence is given as TGTGCCAGCAGCTTAGATTCAGCCCGAGCTAACTATGGCTACACCTTC.